This T cell receptor (beta chain) originates from a study of shared clonotypes between healthy human individuals (dated by TCRdb to the early 2020s). Broadly, across the study: A few men and a couple of women, aged 18 to 49 years, made up the cohort. Per donor, three plates each were used for CD4 naive and CD4 memory, two for CD8 naive, and one for CD8 memory. The study deeply sequenced blood TCR repertoires of roughly five healthy adults to estimate repertoire size and the extent of clonotype sharing between individuals. Different laboratories and diverse techniques were used to prepare libraries and sequence TCR repertoires, to increase sequencing depth and limit assay-specific biases. Between about 0.8 and 8.9 billion PBMCs per donor were obtained by leukapheresis.

Using the deep immunoSEQ assay, multiplex PCR amplified TCR CDR3 regions from genomic DNA. Extracted genomic DNA from each cell subset was distributed evenly across all wells of several immunoSEQ 96-well plates, and each plate was treated as a replicate. For sorted subsets, roughly 200 ng of genomic DNA, equivalent to 25,000 to 35,000 T cell genomes, went into each replicate PCR. The purified libraries were quantified using a Qubit 3.0 fluorometer, sized with a Bioanalyzer 2100, and then quantified again using the KAPA Library Quantification kit. A separate single-read 150-cycle Illumina NextSeq 550 flow cell was used to sequence each immunoSEQ 96-well plate. The study's processing was this. The immunoSEQ output contained only junctional sequences without quality scores, so filtering could not match that applied to full-length reads. Sequences were annotated with PyIR, a Python wrapper for IgBLAST v1.9, and V/J genes and CDR3 were assigned using IMGT germline references. Reads were filtered out if the reads had weak V/J assignments (E-value above 1e-6), no CDR3, stop codons, out-of-frame junctions, or ambiguous translated residues. V3J clonotypes were defined as sequences sharing an identical inferred V gene, J gene, and CDR3 amino acid sequence. Percentage overlap between repertoires was computed as shared unique clonotypes divided by the size of the smaller repertoire. RTK rarefaction, the Chao1 estimator, and Recon v2.1 estimates of unobserved clonotypes were used to assess repertoire richness. For all TCRbeta clonotypes obtained by the gDNA method from a few donors, generation probabilities were computed with OLGA. This is the immuneACCESS table as TCRdb keeps it, with only in-frame sequences that have V and J called. A part of the clones is gone; compared with another copy, unresolved V genes explain less than half, and the rest is unexplained. That table is the source of V, J and clone size, and D and trimming were worked out from the DNA. The sample contains 2,500,000 or so clones, 93% of them found a single time. About 0.34% of the sample goes to the ten largest clones.

On this clone: Its binding antigen is unknown. It has no much larger one-base neighbor in the sample; base qualities were not kept.

Reading from cysteine to phenylalanine, the CDR3 counts 13 amino acids. Only CDR3 DNA is held: 39 bases, read in frame from base 1. CDR1 MDHEN and CDR2 SYDVKM were looked up in the germline V gene. V is clipped by 3 bases and J by 9 bases, and the sequence between their germline boundaries is 11 bases long. Overall study results and their limits: Larger estimated clonotype richness was generally found for naive subsets than for memory subsets. Pairwise subsampling led to the expectation that sequencing depth would affect the degree of clonotype sharing among donors. Across four donors, about 5% of naive CD4, approximately 3.6% of naive CD8, roughly 2.3% of memory CD4, and about 0.44% of memory CD8 clonotypes were shared. Incomplete sequencing was indicated by rarefaction of sorted-subset datasets, despite the large sequencing depth. Sampling was restricted to blood, and TCR repertoires in tissue are likely to differ from TCR repertoires in blood. Clonotypes shared by all four sorted-subset donors showed higher generation probabilities than non-shared clonotypes. The genetic and exposure-history diversity represented was limited by the small number of donors.

The donors were healthy, HIV-negative adults who had no recently reported acute infections or vaccinations. Every donor was a Caucasian adult living in Nashville, Tennessee, USA. Magnetic negative selection was used to enrich CD4+ T cells, after which naive cells were positively selected on CD45RA and the negative fraction became the memory subset. Blood was obtained by leukapheresis, after which PBMCs were separated by Ficoll-Histopaque density gradient centrifugation and cryopreserved in liquid nitrogen vapor phase. Analytical flow cytometry was used to check the purity and quantity of every magnetically sorted T cell population. Genomic DNA was isolated from each sorted fraction and quantified by UV absorbance on a Nanodrop 2000c.

The sequence is built from TRBV28 and TRBJ1-4; D gene: possibly TRBD1, on 5 matching bases. The TCR sequence derives from a man aged 18 to 29 in good health. Some clones in this sample may be carry-over from other donors' samples. Source material: naive CD4+ T cells from PBMCs. The cell subset or site label, as the study defines it: CD45RA+ positively selected. The DNA reads TGTGCCAGCAGTTTGGGGGGGAGGCAAAAACTGTTTTTT. Its product reads: CASSLGGRQKLFF. Where the CDR3 stops, the reference TRBV28 and TRBJ1-4 genes take over; the full variable domain is DVKVTQSSRYLVKRTGEKVFLECVQDMDHENMFWYRQDPGLGLRLIYFSYDVKMKEKGDIPEGYSVSREKKERFSLILESASTNQTSMYLCASSLGGRQKLFFGSGTQLSVL.